This entry is about one TCR beta chain. This entry is derived from a study of blood T cell repertoires in COVID-19. At the level of the study: Sites across the United States, Italy and Spain contributed samples from acute and convalescent COVID-19. PBMCs, B-cell-depleted T cells, or T cells were the source of the cDNA or gDNA that made up the material.

Original processing notes: For nucleated cells, counts were estimated from reference gene primer amplification. Sequencing used immunoSEQ multiplex PCR; TCRdb keeps in-frame clones, though not all of them. V and J calls plus clone size are reproduced from that table; the DNA served to infer D and trimming. The sample records 140,000 to 150,000 clones, around four fifths being singletons. The CDR3 covers 14 residues. V trimming: 4 bases; J trimming: 4 bases; junction bases outside the gene matches: 2. CDR1 is MNHEY, CDR2 SVGAGI, per germline. Sequenced input: peripheral blood. The rearrangement joins TRBV6-5 to TRBJ2-5; 11 bases agree with TRBD2. The sequence came from a human donor in a cohort sampled during active COVID-19. The CDR3 is CASSSGTSGETQYF. DNA for the CDR3: TGTGCCAGCAGTTCCGGGACTAGCGGAGAGACCCAGTACTTC.